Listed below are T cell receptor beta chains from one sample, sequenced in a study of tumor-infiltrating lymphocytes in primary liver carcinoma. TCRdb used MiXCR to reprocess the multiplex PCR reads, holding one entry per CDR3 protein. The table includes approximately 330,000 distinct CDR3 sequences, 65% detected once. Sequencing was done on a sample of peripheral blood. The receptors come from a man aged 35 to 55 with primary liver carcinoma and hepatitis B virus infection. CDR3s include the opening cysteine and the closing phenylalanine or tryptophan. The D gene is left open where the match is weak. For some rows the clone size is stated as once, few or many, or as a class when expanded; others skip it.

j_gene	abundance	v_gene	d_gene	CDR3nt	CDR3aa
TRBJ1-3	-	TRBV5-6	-	TGTGCCAGCAGCTTCAGGGTGGGCTCTGGAAACACCATATATTTT	CASSFRVGSGNTIYF
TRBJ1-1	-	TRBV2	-	TGTGCCAGGAGTACCTCAGCAGAGAACACTGAAGCTTTCTTT	CARSTSAENTEAFF
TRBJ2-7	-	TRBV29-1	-	TGCAGTGTCATTTCGGACACCTACGAGCAGTATTTC	CSVISDTYEQYF
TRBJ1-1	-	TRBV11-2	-	TGTGCCAGCATCTTACAAGGGGGTAAATCTGGAGCTTTCTTT	CASILQGGKSGAFF
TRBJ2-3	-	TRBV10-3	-	TGTGCCACCAGTTTAGCGCTAAACACAGATACGCAGTATTTT	CATSLALNTDTQYF
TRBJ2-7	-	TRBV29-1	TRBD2	TGCAGCACCGTAGCGGGAGGGGGCTACGAGCAGTACTTC	CSTVAGGGYEQYF
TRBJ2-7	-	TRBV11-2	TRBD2	TGTGCCTGCAGCTTATCCGGGACTAGCTATGAGCAGTACTTC	CACSLSGTSYEQYF
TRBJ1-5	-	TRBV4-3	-	TGCACCAGCAGCCAAGATCGGCTTGGTCCTCAGCCCCAGCATTTT	CTSSQDRLGPQPQHF
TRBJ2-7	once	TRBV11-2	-	TGTGCCAGCAGCCCCCCATTGGCAGGGAACTACGAGCAGTACTTC	CASSPPLAGNYEQYF
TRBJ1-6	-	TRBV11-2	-	TGTGCCAGCAGCTTGGATGGGTGGGCACTCCTCCACTTT	CASSLDGWALLHF
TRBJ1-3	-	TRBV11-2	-	TGTGCCAGCACCTTACATGCAGTGGGCGCGTCTGGAAACACCATATATTTT	CASTLHAVGASGNTIYF
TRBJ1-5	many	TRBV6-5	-	TGTGCCAGCAGTTACTCGGGTATCGATCAGCCCCAGCATTTT	CASSYSGIDQPQHF
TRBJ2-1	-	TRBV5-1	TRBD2	TGCGCCAGCAGTTGGACTAGCGGCATAGACAATGAGCAGTTCTTC	CASSWTSGIDNEQFF
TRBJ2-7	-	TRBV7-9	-	TGTGCCAGCAGCTTCGGGGGCGGGAGCTCCTACGAGCAGTACTTC	CASSFGGGSSYEQYF
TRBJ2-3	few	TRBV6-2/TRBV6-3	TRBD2	TGTGCCAGCAGCACCCTGACTAGCGGGATACGCACAGATACGCAGTATTTT	CASSTLTSGIRTDTQYF
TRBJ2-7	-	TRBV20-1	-	TGCAGTGCTTACCGGGGCGAGCAGTACTTC	CSAYRGEQYF
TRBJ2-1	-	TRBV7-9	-	TGTGCCAGCAGCCTCCGCGGAGGGGCCTACAATGAGCAGTTCTTC	CASSLRGGAYNEQFF
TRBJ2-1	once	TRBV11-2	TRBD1	TGTGCCAGCAGCTTGACAGGGCCCCCGTCTGGTGAGCAGTTCTTC	CASSLTGPPSGEQFF
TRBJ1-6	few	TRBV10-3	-	TGTGCCATCAGTGAGTCAGACCTAGGATCACCCCTCCACTTT	CAISESDLGSPLHF
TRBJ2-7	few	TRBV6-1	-	TGTGCCAGCGAATTCAGGACCGCCTCCTACGAGCAGTACTTC	CASEFRTASYEQYF
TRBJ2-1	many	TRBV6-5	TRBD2	TGTGCCAGCAGTTATGAAGGGACTAGGGAGCAGTTCTTC	CASSYEGTREQFF
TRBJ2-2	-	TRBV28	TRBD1	TGTGCCAGCAGCCTCCCCGGGCCAGGGGGCACCGGGGAGCTGTTTTTT	CASSLPGPGGTGELFF
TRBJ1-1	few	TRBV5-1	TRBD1	TGCGCCAGCAGCTTGGCATTGACAGGGGCCACTGAAGCTTTCTTT	CASSLALTGATEAFF
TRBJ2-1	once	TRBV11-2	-	TGTGCCAGCAGCTCGAGACTATCGGGAGTTGGAAATGAGCAGTTCTTC	CASSSRLSGVGNEQFF
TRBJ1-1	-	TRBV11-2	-	TGTGCCAACAGCCCGGACGCACGACTAAACACTGAGGCTTTCTTT	CANSPDARLNTEAFF
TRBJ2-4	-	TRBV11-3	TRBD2	TGTGCCAGCAGCTTAGTGGCTAGCGGGACCAAAAACATTCAGTACTTC	CASSLVASGTKNIQYF
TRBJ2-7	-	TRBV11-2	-	TGTGCCAGCAGCTCGAACCAGAGCTACGAGCGGTACTTC	CASSSNQSYERYF
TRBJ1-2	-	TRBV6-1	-	TGTGCCAGCAGGGACGAAGCGGGCAGGGCCCCCTATGGCTACACCTTC	CASRDEAGRAPYGYTF
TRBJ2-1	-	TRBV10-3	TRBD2	TGTGCCATCGAAGGACTAGCGGGAGGCAATGAGCAGTTCTTC	CAIEGLAGGNEQFF
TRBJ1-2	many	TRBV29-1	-	TGCAGCGTTGGCTCACTTATGAACTATGGCTACACCTTC	CSVGSLMNYGYTF
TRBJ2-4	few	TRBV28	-	TGTGCCAGCACTAGATCGGAGGGAATCCTAGCCAAAAACATTCAGTACTTC	CASTRSEGILAKNIQYF
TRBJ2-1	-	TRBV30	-	TGTGCCCTCACTCTAGGGCCCTACAATGAGCAGTTCTTC	CALTLGPYNEQFF
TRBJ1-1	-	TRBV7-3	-	TGTGCCGGCAGCGAATACGGGACGGTCACTGAAGCTTTCTTT	CAGSEYGTVTEAFF
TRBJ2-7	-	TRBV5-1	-	TGCGCCAGCAGCTTGGGCGGAGCATCCTACGAGCAGCACTTC	CASSLGGASYEQHF
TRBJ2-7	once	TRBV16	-	TGTGCCAGCTGCCAATCTCTCAACGAGCAGTACTTC	CASCQSLNEQYF
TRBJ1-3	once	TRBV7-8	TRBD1	TGTGCCAGCAGAGCGACAGGGGGCGATGGAAACACCATATATTTT	CASRATGGDGNTIYF